This T cell receptor (beta chain) was obtained from a study of a mutant IDH1 vaccine in newly diagnosed glioma (dated by TCRdb to about 2021). Background on the whole study: Vaccination was initiated 4-6 weeks after radiotherapy alone, or concurrently with temozolomide cycles in the chemotherapy-containing groups. Peripheral blood was drawn at six visits: V03 (baseline), V05, V07, V10, V12 and V13. Before enrollment, most patients had been given radiochemotherapy with temozolomide as standard therapy, while the rest had received either radiotherapy alone or temozolomide alone. The week-35 safety follow-up was designated visit V12, and the week-47 end of study was designated visit V13. Of the approximately 35 treated patients, about 60% were male and approximately 38% were female, and the mean age was roughly 40 years. Longitudinal TCRB deep sequencing was done for some 25 treated patients, wherever samples were available for exploratory analyses. Results and caveats for the whole study, not just this receptor: PBMC samples for TCRB deep sequencing were selected based on availability. The authors noted that analyses of patient blood samples could not be reproduced because of sample limitations. Immune responses induced by the vaccine were seen in over 90% of patients across multiple MHC alleles. Pseudoprogression appeared unrelated to alterations in the top peripheral T cell clonotypes detected by TCRB sequencing.

The library was obtained by the immunoSEQ multiplex PCR assay. Rearranged TCR beta chain sequences were amplified with the hsTCRB Kit following the manufacturer's protocol. TCRB libraries were sequenced on an Illumina MiSeq. As for the authors' bioinformatics: The kit vendor's proprietary platform handled demultiplexing, trimming and gene mapping. TCRdb took over this immuneACCESS table, retaining in-frame rearrangements with V and J assigned. Such tables are incomplete; in checked studies, under half of the missing clones stem from an unresolved V gene, and the remainder is unexplained. The V and J calls and clone size come from that table; D and trimming were worked out from the DNA. Across this sample there are some 50,000 clones, with about 65% seen only once. The top ten clonotypes cover about 5% of the sample. The sample's time point label is to be understood as: week 47, end of study. Every vaccine dose consisted of 300 ug of a 20-mer mutant IDH1 peptide in Montanide, administered subcutaneously together with topical imiquimod. Across visits V03 through V10, patients got a total of eight vaccinations, given in weeks 1, 3, 5, 7, 11, 15, 19 and 23. Donors had newly diagnosed WHO grade 3 or 4 IDH1-mutant astrocytomas with loss of nuclear ATRX. The samples were drawn from NOA16, a multicentre, single-arm, open-label phase I trial in Germany that tested a mutant IDH1 peptide vaccine in humans for the first time. Genomic DNA for TCRB sequencing was extracted from EDTA blood using the DNeasy Blood and Tissue Kit.

CDR1 and CDR2, looked up from the germline V gene, are MNHEY and SVGAGI. A distance of 13 bases separates the germline ends of V and J, which lose 2 bases and 8 bases respectively. CDR3 length: 15 amino acids, cysteine to phenylalanine. Solely the CDR3 DNA is kept, with 45 bases framed from the first base. On this clone: No cognate antigen has been identified for it. One base away there is no much larger clone; base qualities are not given.

The material sequenced was peripheral blood mononuclear cells (PBMCs), taken from a glioma patient whose treatment included an IDH1 peptide vaccine. The chain is encoded by TRBV6-5 joined to TRBJ1-6, with the D segment identity uncertain. This receptor was identified in a middle-aged man with glioma. Some clones in this sample may be carry-over from other donors' samples. CDR3 loop: CASSYGGLRDSPLHF. The nucleotide sequence reads TGTGCCAGCAGTTACGGCGGACTAAGGGATTCACCCCTCCACTTT.